Presented here are 20 T cell receptor beta chains from one specimen sequenced in a study of T cells after yellow fever vaccination. TCRdb reanalysed the 5' RACE reads using MiXCR and keeps one entry per CDR3 protein. The data show approximately 32,000 distinct CDR3 sequences, 6.6% seen once. The sequencing used PBMCs, either bulk or a sorted T-cell subset (CD4+, CD8+, memory, or dextramer-sorted; not recorded which), collected on the day of the first yellow fever vaccination. The receptors derive from a man younger than 35 who received the YFV17D yellow fever vaccine.

This clonotype was detected many times. The V call is TRBV12-3 or TRBV12-4, the J call TRBJ1-4; D gene ambiguous. V was cut by 6 bases and J by 0 bases, with 11 bases left in between. This CDR3 is 15 amino acids long. CDR3 loop: CASRGSGPTNEKLFF. The CDR3 region has the DNA TGTGCCAGCAGGGGCTCGGGCCCAACTAATGAAAAACTGTTTTTT.

This clonotype has more than one count but fewer than ten. V gene TRBV18 combines with J gene TRBJ1-2; D is uncertain. Trimming removed 3 bases from V and 4 bases from J, with 9 bases in between. CDR1 is KGHSH, CDR2 LQKENI, per germline. CDR3 length: 13 residues. CDR3: CASSPESAYGYTF. For the CDR3, the DNA is TGTGCCAGCTCACCGGAATCAGCCTATGGCTACACCTTC.

The rearrangement joins TRBV5-1 to TRBJ2-4, with 12 bases that match TRBD2. V trimming: 0 bases; J trimming: 11 bases; junction bases outside the gene matches: 15. Per the germline V gene, CDR1 is SGHRS and CDR2 is YFSETQ. The CDR3 contains 18 residues. DNA for the CDR3: TGCGCCAGCAGCTTGGCGTCTTCTAGCGGGGGGGCCATTCATGTTCAGTACTTC. This sequence encodes CASSLASSSGGAIHVQYF.

This clonotype was seen at least ten times. The chain carries TRBV15 and TRBJ2-1, with 15 nucleotides matching TRBD2. J was trimmed by 3 bases and V by 2 bases; bases with no gene match: 8. The CDR3 contains 19 residues. CDR1 LNHNV and CDR2 YYDKDF come from the germline V gene (reference sequence). The CDR3 coding sequence is TGTGCCACCAGCAGACCGGGACTAGCGGGGGGTTTTAGCTACAATGAGCAGTTCTTC. It codes for CATSRPGLAGGFSYNEQFF.

The sample holds many counts of this clonotype. CDR3 protein: CASSEAASGGYSYYF. Here the CDR3 DNA reads TGTGCCAGCAGTGAAGCGGCTAGCGGGGGTTATTCATACTACTTC. V is TRBV6-1 and J is TRBJ2-4, with TRBD2 matching 10 bases. CDR1 and CDR2 from the germline V gene are MNHNS and SASEGT. CDR3 length: 15 residues. After removal of 0 bases from V and 16 bases from J, the junction contained 12 bases not matched to a gene.

This clonotype was counted at least ten times. The genes are TRBV5-1 and TRBJ1-6; 8 nucleotides align to TRBD1. Trimming removed 1 base from V and 0 bases from J; junction bases left unmatched: 12. Germline assignment: CDR1 SGHRS and CDR2 YFSETQ. The CDR3 has 20 amino acids. CDR3 amino acids: CASSLSPARQGSSYNSPLHF. The CDR3 nucleotides read TGCGCCAGCAGCTTGTCCCCCGCTCGACAGGGGAGCTCCTATAATTCACCCCTCCACTTT.

This clonotype has a count of ten or more. This chain links TRBV19 with TRBJ1-1; possibly TRBD1 for D (5 bases). In germline, CDR1 is LNHDA, CDR2 SQIVND (reference sequence). There are 15 residues in the CDR3. The V and J ends lost 5 bases and 0 bases respectively, with 13 bases between them. The CDR3 coding sequence is TGTGCCAGTAGTGCCCCGGGGGGGGTGAACACTGAAGCTTTCTTT. Amino acids: CASSAPGGVNTEAFF.

The chain employs TRBV6-1 and TRBJ1-5; TRBD1 aligns across 8 bases. Germline V gene lookup returns CDR1 MNHNS and CDR2 SASEGT. The CDR3 has 16 amino acids. The V segment lost 5 bases and the J segment 7 bases; nucleotides outside the gene matches: 13. The CDR3 nucleotides are TGTGCCAGCAGTCCATCCCGGGACAGGATACAGCAGCCCCAGCATTTT. This sequence encodes CASSPSRDRIQQPQHF.

This clonotype was seen ten or more times. The chain links TRBV5-1 to TRBJ2-7; D assignment may be TRBD1 or TRBD2 (5 bases each). This CDR3 region has 15 residues. V dropped 3 bases and J dropped 7 bases, with 20 bases sitting between them. CDR1 SGHRS and CDR2 YFSETQ come from the germline V gene. This CDR3 reads CASSSEGATTGEQYF. In DNA form, the CDR3 reads TGCGCCAGCAGCTCCGAAGGGGCCACTACGGGGGAGCAGTACTTC.

The table lists this clonotype with many counts. The V and J genes are TRBV11-2 and TRBJ2-6, with TRBD1 matching over 10 bases. Germline lookup yields CDR1 SGHAT and CDR2 FQNNGV. Losses at the gene ends were 2 bases for V and 1 base for J; bases not matched to a gene: 11. CDR3 size: 20 residues. The CDR3 sequence: CASSLLFRRTGGSGANVLTF. In DNA, the CDR3 is TGTGCCAGCAGCTTACTCTTCCGTCGGACAGGGGGTTCTGGGGCCAACGTCCTGACTTTC. Using reference TRBV11-2 and TRBJ2-6 for the parts outside the CDR3, the full variable domain is EAGVAQSPRYKIIEKRQSVAFWCNPISGHATLYWYQQILGQGPKLLIQFQNNGVVDDSQLPKDRFSAERLKGVDSTLKIQPAKLEDSAVYLCASSLLFRRTGGSGANVLTFGAGSRLTVL.

The sample holds many counts of this clonotype. The chain links TRBV7-9 to TRBJ2-2; D not certain. V lost 6 bases, J lost 3 bases, and 17 bases lay in between. The CDR3 consists of 16 residues. CDR1 SEHNR and CDR2 FQNEAQ come from the germline V gene (reference sequence). The CDR3 protein is CASRKNRDGDTGELFF. In DNA, the CDR3 is TGTGCCAGCAGGAAAAACCGAGACGGCGACACCGGGGAGCTGTTTTTT.

At least ten counts were recorded for this clonotype. The CDR3: CASSLVWTGELFF. The DNA of the CDR3 is TGTGCCAGCAGCTTAGTGTGGACCGGGGAGCTGTTTTTT. V is TRBV11-3 and J is TRBJ2-2; no clear D gene. The V end was cut by 1 base, the J end by 5 bases, with 5 bases between. The CDR3 is made up of 13 amino acids. The V gene's germline CDR1 is SGHNT and CDR2 YENEEA.

This clonotype was detected many times. The chain employs TRBV7-2 and TRBJ2-7; 7 bases are shared with TRBD1. CDR3 length: 14 amino acids. CDR1 is SGHTA and CDR2 is FQGNSA in the germline V gene. J gave up 3 bases and V 0 bases, and 2 bases lay outside the gene matches. The CDR3 reads CASSLATGNYEQYF. As DNA, the CDR3 is TGTGCCAGCAGCTTAGCGACAGGGAACTACGAGCAGTACTTC.

Concerning this clonotype itself: This may be a read error: a much more frequent sequence differs by one nucleotide. This sequence joins TRBV28 and TRBJ2-1; perhaps TRBD2 as D (6 bases). Trimming cost V 6 bases and J 7 bases, with 22 bases left between them. Germline CDR1 is MDHEN and CDR2 is SYDVKM. CDR3 size: 16 residues. The CDR3 loop reads CASSRTASVGRNEQFF. The CDR3 region has the DNA TGTGCCAGCAGCCGAACCGCGTCGGTGGGGAGGAATGAGCAGTTCTTC.

This clonotype was counted ten times or more. The chain joins TRBV5-1 to TRBJ2-2, with D perhaps matching TRBD2 (5 bases). Per germline, CDR1 SGHRS and CDR2 YFSETQ. The CDR3 loop spans 14 amino acids. V was shortened by 4 bases and J by 6 bases, with 13 bases between the two germline ends. CDR3 in amino acids: CASSILGKAGELFF. CDR3 DNA: TGCGCCAGCAGCATCCTCGGGAAGGCCGGGGAGCTGTTTTTT. The entire variable domain, with the rest obtained from reference TRBV5-1 and TRBJ2-2, is as follows: KAGVTQTPRYLIKTRGQQVTLSCSPISGHRSVSWYQQTPGQGLQFLFEYFSETQRNKGNFPGRFSGRQFSNSRSEMNVSTLELGDSALYLCASSILGKAGELFFGEGSRLTVL.

In its sample, this clonotype was seen many times. The V call is TRBV5-1, the J call TRBJ2-5; tentatively, D is TRBD1 (6 bases). In germline, CDR1 is SGHRS, CDR2 YFSETQ. V lost 0 bases and J lost 2, with 11 bases in between. The CDR3 sequence is 15 residues long. CDR3 nucleotides: TGCGCCAGCAGCTTGGCGGGACATCTTCAAGAGACCCAGTACTTC. It encodes CASSLAGHLQETQYF.

This clonotype was observed at least ten times. The chain combines TRBV5-1 with TRBJ1-5, with 10 bases fitting TRBD1. Losses at the gene ends were 4 bases for V and 6 bases for J; bases not matched to a gene: 4. The CDR3 runs 14 residues. The V gene's germline CDR1 is SGHRS and CDR2 YFSETQ. The CDR3 reads CASSIGTGVQPQHF. In DNA, the CDR3 is TGCGCCAGCAGCATAGGGACAGGGGTTCAGCCCCAGCATTTT.

This clonotype was recorded many times. This chain connects TRBV18 to TRBJ2-6, with unresolved D. This CDR3 has 16 residues. Germline CDR1 is KGHSH and CDR2 is LQKENI. Between the trimmed V and J ends, which lost 6 bases and 2 bases, there was a span of 14 bases. CDR3 DNA: TGTGCCAGCTCCCCGACCAAAAACGCTGGGGCCAACGTCCTGACTTTC. Amino acid sequence: CASSPTKNAGANVLTF. The full variable domain, completed using reference TRBV18 and TRBJ2-6, is NAGVMQNPRHLVRRRGQEARLRCSPMKGHSHVYWYRQLPEEGLKFMVYLQKENIIDESGMPKERFSAEFPKEGPSILRIQQVVRGDSAAYFCASSPTKNAGANVLTFGAGSRLTVL.

The table lists this clonotype with many counts. The chain employs TRBV3-1 and TRBJ2-5; D remains unclear. The V gene lost 0 bases and the J gene lost 5 bases, with 10 bases spanning the gap. Germline V gives CDR1 LGHDT, CDR2 YNNKEL (reference sequence). The CDR3 covers 14 residues. The DNA of the CDR3 is TGTGCCAGCAGCCAAGACGGCCGTCGGGAGACCCAGTACTTC. Encoded protein: CASSQDGRRETQYF.

This clonotype was recorded many times. The chain employs TRBV27 and TRBJ2-3; D remains unclear. Per germline, CDR1 MNHEY and CDR2 SMNVEV (reference sequence). There are 16 residues in the CDR3. With 2 bases removed from V and 0 bases from J, the gap between germline ends came to 12 bases. The CDR3 sequence is CASSLLRPLSTDTQYF. CDR3 nucleotides: TGTGCCAGCAGTTTACTTCGTCCGCTGAGCACAGATACGCAGTATTTT.